These 26 T cell receptor beta chains originate from one sample sequenced in a study of T cell repertoires in cytomegalovirus infection. TCRdb reanalysed the reads using MiXCR and keeps one entry per CDR3 protein. The table has about 740,000 distinct CDR3 sequences, 35% seen once; the top ten hold 2.8%. Sequencing was performed on PBMCs. The source is a human donor in good health (CMV status not recorded). Some clones in this sample may be carry-over from other donors' samples.

This clonotype was detected a few times. The genes are TRBV29-1 and TRBJ1-1; D is possibly TRBD1 (5 bases). CDR3 length: 14 residues. Trimming left V 1 base short and J 1 base short, with 10 bases between. Per the germline V gene, CDR1 is SQVTM and CDR2 is ANQGSEA. CDR3 protein: CSVEVPGRNTEAFF. The CDR3 region has the DNA TGCAGCGTTGAAGTTCCAGGGCGGAACACTGAAGCTTTCTTT.

This clonotype was observed a few times. This sequence joins TRBV25-1 and TRBJ1-6; 7 bases match TRBD1. Germline-derived CDR1 and CDR2 are MGHDK and SYGVNS. J lost 7 bases, V lost 3 bases, and 9 bases had no gene match. The CDR3 is made up of 16 amino acids. The CDR3 is CASSDDRDNLNSPLHF. The CDR3 coding sequence is TGTGCCAGCAGTGACGACAGGGATAACCTCAATTCACCCCTCCACTTT.

The chain has TRBV5-1 and TRBJ2-1; a weak D match, TRBD2 (6 bases). The CDR3 sequence is 16 residues long. The germline CDR1 and CDR2 sequences are SGHRS and YFSETQ. V was shortened by 4 bases and J by 10 bases, with 24 bases between the two germline ends. The chain's CDR3 is CASSTNLAFAATEQFF. CDR3 nucleotide sequence: TGCGCCAGCAGCACTAATCTAGCGTTTGCCGCGACGGAGCAGTTCTTC.

V gene TRBV7-9 combines with J gene TRBJ1-4; 11 bases are shared with TRBD1. CDR3 length equals 15 residues. Germline V CDR1 and CDR2: SEHNR, FQNEAQ (reference sequence). V lost 4 bases to trimming and J lost 7 bases; unmatched junction nucleotides: 5. The CDR3, as DNA: TGTGCCAGCAGCTCTCGGACAGGGGGCAGTGAAAAACTGTTTTTT. As protein: CASSSRTGGSEKLFF.

V is TRBV28 and J is TRBJ2-7, with TRBD1 matching 9 bases. Germline values: CDR1 MDHEN, CDR2 SYDVKM. Trimming cost V 4 bases and J 5 bases; bases outside gene matches: 9. The CDR3 is 15 amino acids. In DNA form, the CDR3 reads TGTGCCAGCAGTTCCCGGACAGGGGATTGGGACGAGCAGTACTTC. Residues: CASSSRTGDWDEQYF.

This clonotype was detected a few times. This chain joins TRBV19 and TRBJ1-1; 8 bases align to TRBD1. Per the germline V gene, CDR1 is LNHDA and CDR2 is SQIVND (reference sequence). CDR3 size: 13 residues. Trimming cost V 7 bases and J 7 bases; bases outside gene matches: 8. The CDR3 is CASIQNRGSEAFF. The CDR3 DNA follows: TGTGCCAGTATTCAAAACAGGGGGAGTGAAGCTTTCTTT.

Here the CDR3 DNA reads TGTGCCAGCAGCTTAGAGGGGGACAGATTGTTCACCTTC. Protein: CASSLEGDRLFTF. The rearrangement uses TRBV7-2 and TRBJ1-2, with 7 bases fitting TRBD1. This CDR3 has 13 amino acids. Germline trimming cut 1 base from V and 13 bases from J; bases unmatched to any gene: 9. CDR1 and CDR2 from the germline V gene are SGHTA and FQGNSA.

This clonotype has more than one count but fewer than ten. The chain combines TRBV20-1 with TRBJ1-1; D remains ambiguous. The CDR3 covers 11 residues. In germline, CDR1 is DFQATT, CDR2 SNEGSKA (reference sequence). Between the trimmed V and J ends, which lost 6 bases and 1 base, there was a span of 6 bases. The CDR3 DNA is TGCAGTGCAAACCGGAACACTGAAGCTTTCTTT. This sequence encodes CSANRNTEAFF.

Comments on this clonotype: The junction departs from germline at one end; a sequencing error may be responsible. V gene TRBV2 combines with J gene TRBJ1-1; no reliable D call. The V gene's germline CDR1 is SNHLY and CDR2 FYNNEI. The CDR3 extends over 10 amino acids. The CDR3 sequence: CASRFGEAFW. The CDR3 DNA reads as TGTGCCAGCAGATTTGGTGAAGCTTTCTGG.

The chain carries TRBV19 and TRBJ2-2, with TRBD2 identical over 11 bases. The germline CDR1 and CDR2 sequences are LNHDA and SQIVND (reference sequence). J gave up 0 bases and V 0 bases, and 3 bases lay outside the gene matches. The CDR3 consists of 18 residues. In DNA, the CDR3 is TGTGCCAGTAGTATAGATCAGACTAGCGGGGCGAACACCGGGGAGCTGTTTTTT. Translating gives CASSIDQTSGANTGELFF.

The chain links TRBV6-6 to TRBJ1-6, with D possibly matching TRBD1 (6 bases). Germline CDR1 MNHNY, CDR2 SVGAGI (reference sequence). The CDR3 totals 17 residues. V lost 0 bases, J lost 0 bases, and 9 bases lay in between. The CDR3 region is CASSYSTGSSYNSPLHF. CDR3 DNA sequence: TGTGCCAGCAGTTACTCTACAGGGAGCTCCTATAATTCACCCCTCCACTTT.

The V call is TRBV6-6, the J call TRBJ2-5, with D perhaps TRBD1 (6 bases). The CDR3 contains 15 residues. Germline V gene lookup returns CDR1 MNHNY and CDR2 SVGAGI (reference sequence). V dropped 5 bases and J dropped 2 bases, with 15 bases sitting between them. This CDR3 is CASSDTGTTQETQYF. CDR3 coding DNA: TGTGCCAGCAGTGACACCGGGACAACACAAGAGACCCAGTACTTC.

This clonotype has a count of ten or more. The rearrangement links TRBV7-3 to TRBJ1-1; no clear D gene. V lost 2 bases to trimming and J lost 5 bases, with 12 bases between them. The V gene's germline CDR1 is SGHTA and CDR2 FQGTGA. The CDR3 has 14 amino acids. CDR3 region: CASSLGGRETEAFF. The DNA for the CDR3 is TGTGCCAGCAGCTTAGGTGGCCGCGAGACTGAAGCTTTCTTT. Complete variable domain (other parts from reference TRBV7-3 and TRBJ1-1): GAGVSQTPSNKVTEKGKYVELRCDPISGHTALYWYRQSLGQGPEFLIYFQGTGAADDSGLPNDRFFAVRPEGSVSTLKIQRTERGDSAVYLCASSLGGRETEAFFGQGTRLTVV.

Only a few counts were recorded for this clonotype. V usage is TRBV19 and J usage is TRBJ1-1; D not certain. This CDR3 region has 14 residues. V lost 3 bases and J 1 base, leaving 9 bases between the germline ends. Per germline, CDR1 LNHDA and CDR2 SQIVND (reference sequence). The CDR3 coding sequence is TGTGCCAGTAGTATTGCGGGTTGGAACACTGAAGCTTTCTTT. Residues: CASSIAGWNTEAFF.

This chain links TRBV6-5 with TRBJ2-5, with 10 nucleotides matching TRBD1. CDR1 is MNHEY and CDR2 is SVGAGI in the germline V gene. The CDR3 totals 15 residues. J was trimmed by 1 base and V by 2 bases; bases with no gene match: 1. CDR3 residues: CASSYGTGVQETQYF. CDR3 nucleotides: TGTGCCAGCAGTTACGGGACAGGGGTCCAAGAGACCCAGTACTTC.

There are a few counts of this clonotype. V and J are TRBV28 and TRBJ2-1; 8 bases map to TRBD2. This CDR3 is built from 15 residues. With 2 bases clipped from V and 5 bases from J, the junction kept 5 bases outside the gene matches. CDR1 and CDR2 (germline): MDHEN, SYDVKM. The CDR3 region is CASSLIQRGNNEQFF. The CDR3 DNA reads as TGTGCCAGCAGTTTAATCCAGCGGGGGAACAATGAGCAGTTCTTC.

The table lists this clonotype with a count of one. Relative to the germline gene, one junction end is altered; a read error may explain this. The chain employs TRBV19 and TRBJ1-5, with unresolved D. Per germline, CDR1 LNHDA and CDR2 SQIVND (reference sequence). There are 16 residues in the CDR3. CDR3 sequence reads: CASTPTGSGSNPPQHF. For the CDR3, the DNA is TGTGCCAGTACCCCGACGGGAAGCGGCAGCAATCCGCCCCAGCATTTT.

This clonotype was found many times. V is TRBV7-2 and J is TRBJ2-7; 7 bases line up with TRBD2. Unmatched junction bases numbered 6, after V lost 4 bases and J lost 0 bases. Germline CDR1 is SGHTA and CDR2 is FQGNSA. This CDR3 is built from 15 residues. The CDR3 nucleotides are TGTGCCAGCAGCTATCTAGCGGCCAGCTCCTACGAGCAGTACTTC. Protein product: CASSYLAASSYEQYF.

This clonotype was detected a few times. The chain links TRBV7-9 to TRBJ1-4; D is possibly TRBD1 (5 bases). CDR3 size: 15 residues. The V and J ends lost 1 base and 6 bases respectively, with 12 bases between them. Germline CDR1 and CDR2: SEHNR and FQNEAQ (reference sequence). CDR3 residues: CASSLDGTGDEKLFF. The DNA for the CDR3 is TGTGCCAGCAGCTTAGACGGAACAGGCGATGAAAAACTGTTTTTT. Based on the CDR3 plus reference TRBV7-9 and TRBJ1-4, the full variable domain is DTGVSQNPRHKITKRGQNVTFRCDPISEHNRLYWYRQTLGQGPEFLTYFQNEAQLEKSRLLSDRFSAERPKGSFSTLEIQRTEQGDSAMYLCASSLDGTGDEKLFFGSGTQLSVL.

In this sample, this clonotype turned up a few times. The V call is TRBV29-1, the J call TRBJ2-1; 10 bases align to TRBD1. Germline CDR1 and CDR2: SQVTM and ANQGSEA. The CDR3 covers 15 residues. V lost 3 bases and J lost 6; bases outside the gene matches: 8. The CDR3 reads CSVDGGRTGGNEQFF. CDR3 DNA: TGCAGCGTTGATGGGGGGAGGACAGGGGGCAATGAGCAGTTCTTC.

This clonotype showed up just a few times. The V and J genes are TRBV6-6 and TRBJ1-1; D ambiguous. The CDR3 runs 15 residues. Germline V gene sequence: CDR1 MNHNY, CDR2 SVGAGI (reference sequence). Trimming pared 7 bases from V and 0 bases from J, leaving 15 bases between. This CDR3 reads CASIMADGMNTEAFF. DNA of the CDR3: TGTGCCAGCATTATGGCGGACGGAATGAACACTGAAGCTTTCTTT.

This clonotype was detected a few times. The chain combines TRBV7-2 with TRBJ1-2; D is undetermined. The CDR3 extends over 16 amino acids. V was trimmed by 4 bases and J by 4 bases, leaving 19 bases between them. Germline-derived CDR1 and CDR2 are SGHTA and FQGNSA. The CDR3 loop is CASSYGSGPGLYGYTF. The CDR3 region has the DNA TGTGCCAGCAGCTACGGTTCGGGTCCTGGGCTCTATGGCTACACCTTC.

The sample holds a few counts of this clonotype. The rearrangement uses TRBV15 and TRBJ2-7, with 9 bases fitting TRBD2. Germline CDR1 reads LNHNV; CDR2 reads YYDKDF (reference sequence). CDR3 length: 15 residues. V lost 0 bases, J lost 1 base, and 1 base stayed unmatched. The CDR3 loop reads CATSRESGRSYEQYF. The CDR3 DNA sequence: TGTGCCACCAGCAGAGAAAGCGGGAGGTCCTACGAGCAGTACTTC.

This clonotype was seen more than once but under ten times. The chain has TRBV11-2 and TRBJ2-1; possible D gene TRBD2, 5 bases. The germline V and J ends were trimmed by 5 bases and 7 bases, with 24 bases remaining between them. The CDR3 totals 17 residues. CDR1 and CDR2 from the germline V gene are SGHAT and FQNNGV. The CDR3 nucleotides read TGTGCCAGCAGCGACCTCCGGGCTAGCTCAGTATTGAATGAGCAGTTCTTC. This translates into CASSDLRASSVLNEQFF.

The V and J genes are TRBV6-1 and TRBJ2-5, with a tentative D call TRBD1 (6 bases). Trimming took 8 bases from V and 2 from J, leaving 9 bases between them. In germline, CDR1 is MNHNS, CDR2 SASEGT. The CDR3 covers 12 residues. CDR3 loop: CASVRGQETQYF. The DNA for the CDR3 is TGTGCCAGCGTGAGGGGGCAAGAGACCCAGTACTTC.

This clonotype was observed a few times. The chain recombines TRBV7-9 with TRBJ1-1; D is uncertain. The germline V gene has CDR1 SEHNR and CDR2 FQNEAQ (reference sequence). V was cut by 0 bases and J by 6 bases, with 8 bases left in between. This CDR3 spans 13 amino acids. CDR3 sequence: CASSLAQVAEAFF. In DNA form, the CDR3 reads TGTGCCAGCAGCTTAGCGCAGGTAGCTGAAGCTTTCTTT.